This T cell receptor (beta chain) was profiled in a study of control samples from healthy donors and cancer patients. Clones were read by immunoSEQ multiplex PCR, and TCRdb kept only the in-frame ones, dropping some. The table includes 95,000 to 150,000 clones, 85% to 90% detected once. CDR1 is LNHDA, CDR2 SQIVND, per germline (reference sequence). The CDR3 has 15 amino acids. With 3 bases removed from V and 8 bases from J, the gap between germline ends came to 17 bases. The chain carries TRBV19 and TRBJ2-1; TRBD2 might be the D (6 bases). The receptor was derived from a man aged 30-40 years in good health. Sequences were obtained from blood. The CDR3 sequence: CASSIGRGSGYEQFF. The CDR3 DNA sequence: TGTGCCAGTAGTATCGGACGGGGGAGCGGCTATGAGCAGTTCTTC.